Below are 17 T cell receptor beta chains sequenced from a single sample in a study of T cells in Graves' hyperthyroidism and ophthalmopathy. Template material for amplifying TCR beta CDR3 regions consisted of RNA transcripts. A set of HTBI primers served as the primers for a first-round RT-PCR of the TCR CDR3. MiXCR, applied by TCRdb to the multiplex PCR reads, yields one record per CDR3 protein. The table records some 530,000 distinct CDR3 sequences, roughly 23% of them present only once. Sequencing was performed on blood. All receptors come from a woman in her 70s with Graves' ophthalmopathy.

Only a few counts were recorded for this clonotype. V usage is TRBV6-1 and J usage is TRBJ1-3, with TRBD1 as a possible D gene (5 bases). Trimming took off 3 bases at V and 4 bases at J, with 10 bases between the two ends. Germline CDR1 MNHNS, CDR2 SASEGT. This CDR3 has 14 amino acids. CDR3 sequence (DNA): TGTGCCAGCAGTGATTATTGGGGCGGAAACACCATATATTTT. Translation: CASSDYWGGNTIYF.

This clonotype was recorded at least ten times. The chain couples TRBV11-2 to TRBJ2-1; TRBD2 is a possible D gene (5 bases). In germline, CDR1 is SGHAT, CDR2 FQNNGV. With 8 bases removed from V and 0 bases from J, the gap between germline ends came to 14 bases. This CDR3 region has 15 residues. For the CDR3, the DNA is TGTGCCAGCGGAACTAGGACGACCTCCTACAATGAGCAGTTCTTC. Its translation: CASGTRTTSYNEQFF.

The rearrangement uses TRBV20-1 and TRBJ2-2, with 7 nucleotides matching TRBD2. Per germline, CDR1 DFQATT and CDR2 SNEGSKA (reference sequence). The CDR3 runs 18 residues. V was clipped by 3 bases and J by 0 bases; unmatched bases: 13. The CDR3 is CSASPPPGSGTNTGELFF. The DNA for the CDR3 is TGCAGTGCTAGCCCTCCGCCTGGCAGCGGGACGAACACCGGGGAGCTGTTTTTT.

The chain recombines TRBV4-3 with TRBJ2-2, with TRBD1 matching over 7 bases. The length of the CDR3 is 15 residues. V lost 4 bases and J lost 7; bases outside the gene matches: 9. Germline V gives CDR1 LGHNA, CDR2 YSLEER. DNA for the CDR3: TGCGCCAGCAGCCTTGACAGGGTCGCGATCGGGGAGCTGTTTTTT. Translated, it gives CASSLDRVAIGELFF.

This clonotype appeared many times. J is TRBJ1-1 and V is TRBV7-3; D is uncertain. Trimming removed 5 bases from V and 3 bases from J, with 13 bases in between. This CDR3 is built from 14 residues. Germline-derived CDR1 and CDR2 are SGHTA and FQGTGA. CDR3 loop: CASSPQPRDTEAFF. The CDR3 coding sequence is TGTGCCAGCAGCCCCCAACCTAGGGACACTGAAGCTTTCTTT.

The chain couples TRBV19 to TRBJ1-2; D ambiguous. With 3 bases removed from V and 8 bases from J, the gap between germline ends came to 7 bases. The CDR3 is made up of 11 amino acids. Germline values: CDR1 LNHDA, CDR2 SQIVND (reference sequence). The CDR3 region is CASSIRGGYTF. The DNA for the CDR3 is TGTGCCAGTAGTATCCGAGGCGGCTACACCTTC.

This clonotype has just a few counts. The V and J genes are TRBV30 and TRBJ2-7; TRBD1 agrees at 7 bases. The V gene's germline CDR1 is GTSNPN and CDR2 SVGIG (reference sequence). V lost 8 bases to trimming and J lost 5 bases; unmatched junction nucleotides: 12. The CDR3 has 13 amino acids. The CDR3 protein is CAHRVGGFHEQYF. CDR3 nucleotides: TGTGCCCATCGGGTAGGGGGCTTCCACGAGCAGTACTTC.

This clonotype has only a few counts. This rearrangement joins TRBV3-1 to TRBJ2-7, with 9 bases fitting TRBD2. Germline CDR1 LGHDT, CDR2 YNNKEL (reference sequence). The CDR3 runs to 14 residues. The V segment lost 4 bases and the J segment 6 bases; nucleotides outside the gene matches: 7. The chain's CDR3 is CASSRGGGLGEQYF. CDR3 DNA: TGTGCCAGCAGCCGCGGGGGGGGCTTAGGCGAGCAGTACTTC.

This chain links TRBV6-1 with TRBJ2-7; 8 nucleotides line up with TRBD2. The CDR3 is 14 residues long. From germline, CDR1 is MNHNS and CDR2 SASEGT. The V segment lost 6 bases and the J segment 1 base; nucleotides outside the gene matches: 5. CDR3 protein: CASSFGLASYEQYF. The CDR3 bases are TGTGCCAGCAGCTTTGGACTAGCTTCCTACGAGCAGTACTTC.

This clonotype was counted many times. CDR3 loop: CATTEDMNTEAFF. Written as DNA, the CDR3 is TGTGCCACAACCGAAGACATGAACACTGAAGCTTTCTTT. The J gene is TRBJ1-1, the V gene TRBV2; no definite D call. Trimming removed 10 bases from V and 0 bases from J, with 12 bases in between. The CDR3 is 13 amino acids. Germline V gene sequence: CDR1 SNHLY, CDR2 FYNNEI.

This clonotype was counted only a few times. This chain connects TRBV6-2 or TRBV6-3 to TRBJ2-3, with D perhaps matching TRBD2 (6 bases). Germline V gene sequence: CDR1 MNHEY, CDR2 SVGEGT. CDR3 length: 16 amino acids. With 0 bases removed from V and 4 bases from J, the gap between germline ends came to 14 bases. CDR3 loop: CASSYSTSRGADTQYF. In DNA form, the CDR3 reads TGTGCCAGCAGTTACTCGACTAGTCGGGGTGCAGATACGCAGTATTTT.

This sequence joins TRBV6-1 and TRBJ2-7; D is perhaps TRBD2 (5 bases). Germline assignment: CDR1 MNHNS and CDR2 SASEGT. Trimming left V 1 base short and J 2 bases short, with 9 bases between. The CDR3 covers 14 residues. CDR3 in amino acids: CASSEGGRTYEQYF. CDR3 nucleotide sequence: TGTGCCAGCAGTGAAGGCGGGCGGACCTACGAGCAGTACTTC.

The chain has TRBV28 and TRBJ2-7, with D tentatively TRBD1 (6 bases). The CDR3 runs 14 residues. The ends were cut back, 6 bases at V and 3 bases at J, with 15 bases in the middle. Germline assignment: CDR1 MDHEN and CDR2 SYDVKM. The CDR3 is CASSTGMSLYEQYF. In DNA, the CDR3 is TGTGCCAGCAGCACAGGGATGTCCCTCTACGAGCAGTACTTC.

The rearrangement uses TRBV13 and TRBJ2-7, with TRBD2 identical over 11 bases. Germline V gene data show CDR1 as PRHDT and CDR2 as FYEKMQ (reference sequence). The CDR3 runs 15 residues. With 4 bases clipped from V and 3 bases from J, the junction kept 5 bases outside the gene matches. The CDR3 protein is CASSSTSGRDYEQYF. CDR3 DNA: TGTGCCAGCAGCTCCACTAGCGGGAGAGACTACGAGCAGTACTTC.

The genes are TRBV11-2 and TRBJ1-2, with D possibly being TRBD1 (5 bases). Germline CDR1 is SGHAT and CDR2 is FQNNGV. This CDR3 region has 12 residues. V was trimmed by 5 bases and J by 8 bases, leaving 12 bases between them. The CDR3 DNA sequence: TGTGCCAGCAGCAAGGGGTTGCAGGGCTACACCTTC. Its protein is CASSKGLQGYTF.

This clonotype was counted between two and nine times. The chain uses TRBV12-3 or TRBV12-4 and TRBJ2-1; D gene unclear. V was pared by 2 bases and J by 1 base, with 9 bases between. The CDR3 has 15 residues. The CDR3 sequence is CASSLKMGSYNEQFF. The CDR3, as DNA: TGTGCCAGCAGTTTAAAGATGGGATCCTACAATGAGCAGTTCTTC.

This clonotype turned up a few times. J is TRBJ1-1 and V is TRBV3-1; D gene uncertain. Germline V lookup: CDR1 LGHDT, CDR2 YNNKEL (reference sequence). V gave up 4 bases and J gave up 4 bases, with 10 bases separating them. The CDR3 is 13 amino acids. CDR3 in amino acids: CASSPRHGTEAFF. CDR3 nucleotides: TGTGCCAGCAGCCCTCGGCACGGCACTGAAGCTTTCTTT.